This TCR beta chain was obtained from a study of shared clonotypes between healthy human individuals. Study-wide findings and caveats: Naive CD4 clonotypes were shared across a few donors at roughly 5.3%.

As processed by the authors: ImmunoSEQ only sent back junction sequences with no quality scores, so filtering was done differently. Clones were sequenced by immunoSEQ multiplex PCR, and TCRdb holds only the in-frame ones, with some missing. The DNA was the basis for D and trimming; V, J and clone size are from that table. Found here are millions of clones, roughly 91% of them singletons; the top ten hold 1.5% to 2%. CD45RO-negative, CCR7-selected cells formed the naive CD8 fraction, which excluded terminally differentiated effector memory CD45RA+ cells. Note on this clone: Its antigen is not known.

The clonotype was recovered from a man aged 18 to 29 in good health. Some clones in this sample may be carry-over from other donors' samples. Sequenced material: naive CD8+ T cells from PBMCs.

This chain's CDR3 is CASSLGPRDTSQETQYF. In nucleotides, the CDR3 is TGCGCCAGCAGCTTGGGTCCCCGGGACACATCCCAAGAGACCCAGTACTTC. The chain is built from TRBV5-1 and TRBJ2-5; possible D gene TRBD1, 6 bases. CDR3 length: 17 residues. Germline V gene data show CDR1 as SGHRS and CDR2 as YFSETQ. The ends were cut back, 0 bases at V and 1 base at J, with 16 bases in the middle.